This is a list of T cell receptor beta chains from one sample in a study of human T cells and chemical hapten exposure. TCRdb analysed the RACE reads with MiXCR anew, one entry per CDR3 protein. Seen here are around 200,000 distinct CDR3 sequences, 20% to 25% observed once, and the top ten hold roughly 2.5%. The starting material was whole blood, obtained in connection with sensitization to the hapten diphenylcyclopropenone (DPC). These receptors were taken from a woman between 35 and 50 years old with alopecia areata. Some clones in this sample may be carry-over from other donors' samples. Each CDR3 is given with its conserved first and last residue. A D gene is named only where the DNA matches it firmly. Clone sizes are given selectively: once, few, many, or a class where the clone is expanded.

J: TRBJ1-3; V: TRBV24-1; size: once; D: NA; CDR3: CATSAAGDTIYF; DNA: TGTGCCACCAGTGCCGCAGGAGACACCATATATTTT
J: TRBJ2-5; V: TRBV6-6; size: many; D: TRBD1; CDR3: CASSTKGQGAETQYF; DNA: TGTGCCAGCAGTACCAAGGGACAGGGGGCAGAGACCCAGTACTTC
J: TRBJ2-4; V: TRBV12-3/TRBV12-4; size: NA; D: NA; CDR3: CASSLIQPQNIQYF; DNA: TGTGCCAGCAGTTTGATACAGCCGCAAAACATTCAGTACTTC
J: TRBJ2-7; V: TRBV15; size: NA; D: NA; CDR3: CATSREQEGRYEQYF; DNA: TGTGCCACCAGCAGAGAGCAGGAGGGAAGATACGAGCAGTACTTC
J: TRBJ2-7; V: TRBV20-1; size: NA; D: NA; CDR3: CSVSPLGGQYF; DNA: TGCAGTGTAAGCCCTTTAGGCGGGCAGTACTTC
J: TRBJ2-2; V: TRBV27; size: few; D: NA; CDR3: CASSLEGVIGGELFF; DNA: TGTGCCAGCAGTTTGGAGGGAGTGATAGGCGGGGAGCTGTTTTTT
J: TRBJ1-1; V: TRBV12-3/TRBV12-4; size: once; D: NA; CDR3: CASSLQGREAFF; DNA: TGTGCCAGCAGTTTACAGGGTAGAGAAGCTTTCTTT
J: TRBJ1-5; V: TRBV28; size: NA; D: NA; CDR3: CASSLGINQPQHF; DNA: TGTGCCAGCAGTCTCGGGATCAATCAGCCCCAGCATTTT
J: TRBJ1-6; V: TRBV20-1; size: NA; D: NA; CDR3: CSDRLSSYNSPLHF; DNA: TGCAGCGACCGACTCAGCTCCTATAATTCACCCCTCCACTTT
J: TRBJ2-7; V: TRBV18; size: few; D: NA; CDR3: CASSSTGHGNEQYF; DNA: TGTGCCAGCTCGTCAACAGGGCATGGGAACGAGCAGTACTTC
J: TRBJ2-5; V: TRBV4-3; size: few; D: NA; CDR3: CASSLEPVDQGIETQYF; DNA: TGCGCCAGCAGCCTGGAACCCGTCGACCAGGGGATAGAGACCCAGTACTTC
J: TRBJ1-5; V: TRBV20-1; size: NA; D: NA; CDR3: CSARVPGLNQPQHF; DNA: TGCAGTGCTAGGGTCCCAGGGCTCAATCAGCCCCAGCATTTT
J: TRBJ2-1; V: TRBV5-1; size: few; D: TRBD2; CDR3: CASSLMVAGKNEQFF; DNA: TGCGCCAGCAGCTTGATGGTAGCGGGAAAAAATGAGCAGTTCTTC
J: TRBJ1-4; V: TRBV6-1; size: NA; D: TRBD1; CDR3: CASTVGQGPNEKLFF; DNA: TGTGCCAGCACTGTCGGACAGGGACCTAATGAAAAACTGTTTTTT
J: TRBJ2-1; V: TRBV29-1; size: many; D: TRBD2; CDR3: CSGTSGPYNEQFF; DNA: TGCAGCGGGACTAGCGGACCCTACAATGAGCAGTTCTTC
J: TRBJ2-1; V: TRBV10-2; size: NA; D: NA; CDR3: CASRTSGGQNNEQFF; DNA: TGCGCCAGCAGGACGTCAGGAGGGCAAAACAATGAGCAGTTCTTC
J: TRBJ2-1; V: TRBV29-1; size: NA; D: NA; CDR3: CSVRGPGEQFF; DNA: TGCAGCGTGCGGGGGCCCGGTGAGCAGTTCTTC
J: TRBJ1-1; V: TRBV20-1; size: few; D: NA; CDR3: CSAREGRTEAFF; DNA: TGCAGTGCTAGGGAAGGACGCACTGAAGCTTTCTTT
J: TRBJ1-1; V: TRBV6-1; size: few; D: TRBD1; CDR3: CALPPDQGTESGAFF; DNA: TGTGCCTTACCTCCAGACCAAGGGACAGAATCTGGAGCTTTCTTT
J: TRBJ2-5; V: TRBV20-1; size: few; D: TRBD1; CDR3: CRTGSHNQETQYF; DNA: TGCAGGACAGGGAGTCACAACCAAGAGACCCAGTACTTC
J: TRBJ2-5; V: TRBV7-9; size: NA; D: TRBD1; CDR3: CASSKYGLTGTETQYF; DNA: TGTGCCAGCAGCAAATACGGGTTGACAGGGACAGAGACCCAGTACTTC
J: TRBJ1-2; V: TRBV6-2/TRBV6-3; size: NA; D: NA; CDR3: CASSYSSRSVAWYYGYTF; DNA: TGTGCCAGCAGTTACTCGAGTCGATCGGTAGCATGGTACTATGGCTACACCTTC
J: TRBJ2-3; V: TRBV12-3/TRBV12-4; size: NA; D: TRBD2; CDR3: CASGRSDTQYF; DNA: TGCGCTAGCGGGAGGTCAGATACGCAGTATTTT
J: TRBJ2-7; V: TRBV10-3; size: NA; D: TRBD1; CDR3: CAIRGTGGAHEQYF; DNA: TGTGCCATCAGGGGGACAGGGGGGGCCCACGAGCAGTACTTC
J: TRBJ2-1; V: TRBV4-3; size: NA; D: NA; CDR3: CASSQDAGVDEQFF; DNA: TGCGCCAGCAGCCAAGATGCAGGGGTTGACGAGCAGTTCTTC
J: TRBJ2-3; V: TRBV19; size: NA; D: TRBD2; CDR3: CASSSSGVLSDTQYF; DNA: TGTGCCAGTAGCTCCAGCGGGGTCCTGTCAGATACGCAGTATTTT
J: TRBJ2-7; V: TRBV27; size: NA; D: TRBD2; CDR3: CASSFYRPSIDSGRVPYEQYF; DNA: TGTGCCAGCAGTTTCTATAGACCATCAATTGATAGCGGGAGGGTCCCCTACGAGCAGTACTTC
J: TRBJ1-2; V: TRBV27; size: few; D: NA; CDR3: CASSSVRFLDYGYTF; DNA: TGTGCCAGCAGTTCGGTCAGGTTCTTGGACTATGGCTACACCTTC
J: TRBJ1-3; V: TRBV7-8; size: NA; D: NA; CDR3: CASSYAPGNTIYF; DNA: TGTGCCAGCAGCTACGCGCCTGGAAACACCATATATTTT
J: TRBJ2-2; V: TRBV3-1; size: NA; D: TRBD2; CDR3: CASSQRTSGPNTGELFF; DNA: TGTGCCAGCAGCCAGAGGACTAGCGGGCCGAACACCGGGGAGCTGTTTTTT
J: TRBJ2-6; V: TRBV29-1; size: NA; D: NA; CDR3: CSVSGGANVLTF; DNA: TGCAGCGTATCAGGGGGGGCCAACGTCCTGACTTTC
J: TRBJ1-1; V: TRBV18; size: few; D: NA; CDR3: CASSPGATEAFF; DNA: TGTGCCAGCTCACCGGGGGCCACTGAAGCTTTCTTT
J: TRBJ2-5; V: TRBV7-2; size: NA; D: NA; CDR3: CASSPASNRQTQYF; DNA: TGTGCCAGCAGCCCGGCTAGCAATCGACAGACCCAGTACTTC
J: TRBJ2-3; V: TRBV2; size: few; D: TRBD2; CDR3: CATDRGLAGGGGTDTQYF; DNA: TGTGCCACCGACAGGGGACTAGCGGGAGGGGGGGGCACAGATACGCAGTATTTT
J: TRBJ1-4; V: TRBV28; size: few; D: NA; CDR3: CATLPPAAPNEKLFF; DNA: TGTGCCACCCTCCCACCGGCGGCCCCTAATGAAAAACTGTTTTTT
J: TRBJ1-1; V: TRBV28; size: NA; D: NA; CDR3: CASSLLVDTEAFF; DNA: TGTGCCAGCAGTTTATTGGTGGACACTGAAGCTTTCTTT
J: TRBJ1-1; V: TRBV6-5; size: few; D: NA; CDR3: CASRPPGVGEAFF; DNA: TGTGCCAGCAGGCCCCCCGGGGTAGGTGAAGCTTTCTTT
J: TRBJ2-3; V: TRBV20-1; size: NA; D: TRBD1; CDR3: CSARGYRGPRTDTQYF; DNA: TGCAGTGCTAGGGGATACAGGGGACCACGCACAGATACGCAGTATTTT
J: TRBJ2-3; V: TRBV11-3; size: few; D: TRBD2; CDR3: CAILSGITDTQYF; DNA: TGTGCCATCTTGAGCGGGATCACAGATACGCAGTATTTT
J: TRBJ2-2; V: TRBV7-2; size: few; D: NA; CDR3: CASSGQARELFF; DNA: TGTGCCAGCAGCGGGCAGGCGAGGGAGCTGTTTTTT
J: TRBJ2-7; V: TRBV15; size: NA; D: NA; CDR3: CATSRGQSVYEQYF; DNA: TGTGCCACCAGCAGAGGTCAGTCAGTCTACGAGCAGTACTTC
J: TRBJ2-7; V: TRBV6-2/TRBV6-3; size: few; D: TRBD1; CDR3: CASSPDRAPEQYF; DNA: TGTGCCAGCAGTCCGGACAGGGCTCCCGAGCAGTACTTC
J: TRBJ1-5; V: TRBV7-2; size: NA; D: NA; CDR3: CASSLWGNSNQPQHF; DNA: TGTGCCAGCAGCTTATGGGGTAATAGCAATCAGCCCCAGCATTTT
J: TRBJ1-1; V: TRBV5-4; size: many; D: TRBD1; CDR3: CASSWGQGRGTEAFF; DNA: TGTGCCAGCAGCTGGGGACAGGGACGGGGGACTGAAGCTTTCTTT
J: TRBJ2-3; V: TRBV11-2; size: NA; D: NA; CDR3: CASSLDNGLDTQYF; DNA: TGTGCCAGCAGCTTAGATAATGGGCTAGATACGCAGTATTTT
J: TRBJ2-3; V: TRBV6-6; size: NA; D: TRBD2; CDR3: CASSYSRGTSGRDTQYF; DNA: TGTGCCAGCAGTTACTCGAGAGGGACTAGCGGGAGGGATACGCAGTATTTT
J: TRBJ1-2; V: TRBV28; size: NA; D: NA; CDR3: CASSLVVGGDGYTF; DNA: TGTGCCAGCAGTTTAGTGGTCGGGGGAGATGGCTACACCTTC
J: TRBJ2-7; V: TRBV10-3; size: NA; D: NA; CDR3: CAIGGNSYEQYF; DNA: TGTGCCATCGGCGGGAACTCCTACGAGCAGTACTTC
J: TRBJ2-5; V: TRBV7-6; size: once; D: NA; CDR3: CASSTKAGYQETQYF; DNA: TGTGCCAGCAGCACAAAGGCAGGGTACCAAGAGACCCAGTACTTC
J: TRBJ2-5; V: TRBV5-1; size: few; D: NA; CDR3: CASSLAPNRETQYF; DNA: TGCGCCAGCAGCTTGGCCCCCAACAGGGAGACCCAGTACTTC
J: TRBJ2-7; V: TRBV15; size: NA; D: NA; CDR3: CATSRDEGGGRMTYEQYF; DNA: TGTGCCACCAGCAGAGATGAGGGGGGGGGACGGATGACCTACGAGCAGTACTTC